These 31 T cell receptor beta chains originate from one sample sequenced in a study of tumor and adjacent non-tumor tissue in lung cancer. TCRbeta libraries were built with three rounds of nested PCR, modified from ARM-PCR. A single record per CDR3 protein comes from TCRdb applying MiXCR to the multiplex PCR reads. The sample includes roughly 120,000 distinct CDR3 sequences, over 70% of them seen just once. This sample's RNA came from whole unsorted tissue. The specimen was lung tumor tissue. These receptors originate from a man between 65 and 85 years old with non-small cell lung cancer.

Points on this clonotype: A clone one base away is much larger, so this may be a read error. The chain uses TRBV28 and TRBJ2-3, with D possibly being TRBD1 (5 bases). The CDR3 extends over 16 amino acids. Germline CDR1 and CDR2: MDHEN and SYDVKM. Between the trimmed V and J ends, which lost 4 bases and 6 bases, there was a span of 20 bases. CDR3 loop: CASSYYETARFDTQYF. CDR3 sequence (DNA): TGTGCCAGCAGTTACTACGAGACAGCCAGGTTTGATACGCAGTATTTT.

This clonotype was found a few times. This clone may be a read error of a much larger clone one base away. The V and J genes are TRBV6-5 and TRBJ1-1; D unclear. CDR3 length: 14 amino acids. Deletions cut 1 base from V and 4 bases from J, with 10 bases between. In germline, CDR1 is MNHEY, CDR2 SVGAGI. The CDR3 here is CASSYFWGGTEAFF. The CDR3 DNA is TGTGCCAGCAGTTACTTCTGGGGAGGCACTGAAGCTTTCTTT.

Points on this clonotype: The junction does not match germline at one end; this may be a read error. The V gene is TRBV12-3 or TRBV12-4, the J gene TRBJ1-2; perhaps TRBD1 as D (6 bases). The CDR3 runs to 15 residues. The CDR3 nucleotides are TGCGCCAGCAGCCTAGGGGGGGGCGTCAACTATGGCTTCACCTTC. This codes for CASSLGGGVNYGFTF.

Turning to this clonotype: The junction differs from germline at one of its ends, possibly a read error. The chain employs TRBV12-3 or TRBV12-4 and TRBJ2-5; 7 bases fit TRBD2. The CDR3 has 20 residues. DNA of the CDR3: TGTGCCAGTAGAAAAAGCGACTACCCGACTAGCAGGCTTCACCAGGAGACCCAGTACTTT. Its translation: CASRKSDYPTSRLHQETQYF.

With regard to this clonotype: The junction differs from germline at one of its ends, possibly a read error. This chain connects TRBV12-3 or TRBV12-4 to TRBJ2-5, with D possibly matching TRBD2 (5 bases). There are 12 residues in the CDR3. CDR3 sequence: CASSLTGETHYF. The CDR3 nucleotides are TGTGCCAGCAGCCTGACTGGGGAGACCCACTACTTC.

Note on this clonotype: The germline gene is not matched at one end of the junction; a read error may be the cause. This chain links TRBV5-6 with TRBJ1-2, with D possibly being TRBD1 (5 bases). CDR1 is SGHDT and CDR2 is YYEEEE in the germline V gene. This CDR3 is 15 amino acids long. The CDR3 is CASNRIDRANYVYTF. The CDR3 DNA follows: TGTGCCAGCAATAGAATCGACAGAGCTAACTATGTCTACACCTTC.

Comment on this clonotype: The CDR3 carries no conserved terminal phenylalanine or tryptophan, so it likely arises from a read error. V is TRBV11-3 and J is TRBJ2-1, with D maybe TRBD2 (6 bases). The CDR3 is made up of 15 amino acids. The germline V gene encodes CDR1 SGHNT and CDR2 YENEEA. Trimming took 3 bases from V and 4 from J, leaving 13 bases between them. The CDR3 coding sequence is TGTGCCAGCAGCTTGGACGGGAGAGGTTACAATGAGCAGTTCCTC. Translation gives CASSLDGRGYNEQFL.

Comments on this clonotype: The CDR3 does not end in the conserved phenylalanine or tryptophan, so this is likely a read error. The chain joins TRBV4-1 to TRBJ2-7; D is perhaps TRBD1 or TRBD2 (6 bases each). CDR1 MGHRA and CDR2 YSYEKL come from the germline V gene. This CDR3 is 14 amino acids long. The CDR3 coding sequence is TGCGCCAGCGGCCAAGGAGGGGGTTCTGAAGAGCAGTACATC. This sequence encodes CASGQGGGSEEQYI.

This clonotype was counted a few times. The chain links TRBV18 to TRBJ1-2, with D hard to call. Germline V gives CDR1 KGHSH, CDR2 LQKENI. The V end was cut by 2 bases, the J end by 3 bases, with 10 bases between. There are 14 residues in the CDR3. The CDR3 is CASSPVSADYGYTF. In DNA, the CDR3 is TGTGCCAGCTCACCAGTTTCCGCTGACTATGGCTACACCTTC. The variable domain in full, with the rest retrieved from reference TRBV18 and TRBJ1-2, is NAGVMQNPRHLVRRRGQEARLRCSPMKGHSHVYWYRQLPEEGLKFMVYLQKENIIDESGMPKERFSAEFPKEGPSILRIQQVVRGDSAAYFCASSPVSADYGYTFGSGTRLTVV.

The gene calls are TRBV10-2 and TRBJ2-7, with 8 bases identical to TRBD2. V dropped 5 bases and J dropped 3; count of bases not matched to a gene: 6. Germline V CDR1 and CDR2: WSHSY, SAAADI. The CDR3 consists of 14 residues. The CDR3 DNA reads as TGCGCCAGCAGTAATATTAGCGGGAACTACGAGCAGTACTTC. This codes for CASSNISGNYEQYF.

A remark on this clonotype: The junction differs from germline at one of its ends, possibly a read error. The chain carries TRBV6-5 and TRBJ2-7; possibly TRBD1 for D (6 bases). Germline assignment: CDR1 MNHEY and CDR2 SVGAGI. This CDR3 contains 14 residues. CDR3 amino acids: CASNNVRGTYEQYF. CDR3 in DNA: TGTGCCAGCAATAATGTGAGGGGGACCTACGAGCAGTATTTC.

With regard to this clonotype: The conserved phenylalanine or tryptophan is not found at the CDR3 terminus, so this likely reflects a read error. The DNA is omitted, as the CDR3 cannot be located on it reliably, and the CDR3 follows TCRdb's listing. This sequence joins TRBV29-1 and TRBJ1-1. CDR1 is SQVTM and CDR2 is ANQGSEA in the germline V gene. The CDR3 is 13 amino acids in total, end residues counted. CDR3 loop: CSVSRRADTEALY.

A note on this clonotype: One end of the junction is discordant with germline, which a read error may explain. The genes are TRBV6-5 and TRBJ1-1; D perhaps matches TRBD1 (5 bases). Germline CDR1 is MNHEY and CDR2 is SVGAGI. The CDR3 is made up of 15 amino acids. The CDR3 loop is CASRTRTRLVTEACF. The CDR3 nucleotides are TGTGCCAGCAGGACCAGGACACGGTTGGTCACTGAAGCTTGCTTT.

Details on this clonotype: The junction shows a germline mismatch at one end, possibly a read error. The DNA for the CDR3 is TGTGCCAACAGCCATGGACAGGATCTCTACGAGCAGTACTTC. Translation gives CANSHGQDLYEQYF. The chain uses TRBV4-2 and TRBJ2-7; 7 bases are shared with TRBD1. CDR3 length: 14 amino acids. Germline assignment: CDR1 LGHNA and CDR2 YNFKEQ.

This chain joins TRBV21-1 and TRBJ2-7. TRBV21-1 constitutes a pseudogene. This CDR3 is built from 17 residues. The CDR3 reads CASSNLTGPAAYYEQYF. The CDR3 bases are TGTGCCAGCAGCAATCTTACGGGTCCAGCAGCTTACTACGAGCAGTACTTC.

This clonotype appeared many times. This chain connects TRBV13 to TRBJ1-5; weak D call: TRBD1 (6 bases). Germline V CDR1 and CDR2: PRHDT, FYEKMQ (reference sequence). Deletions cut 6 bases from V and 3 bases from J, with 12 bases between. The CDR3 covers 14 residues. CDR3 coding DNA: TGTGCCAGCAGTTACAGGGCCAACAATCAGCCCCAGCATTTT. It codes for CASSYRANNQPQHF.

This chain links TRBV11-2 with TRBJ2-5; 8 nucleotides line up with TRBD2. Germline V gene sequence: CDR1 SGHAT, CDR2 FQNNGV. The length of the CDR3 is 15 residues. With 7 bases clipped from V and 7 bases from J, the junction kept 14 bases outside the gene matches. The CDR3 loop is CASNFSPGTRGTQYF. DNA of the CDR3: TGTGCCAGCAACTTTAGCCCCGGGACTAGAGGGACCCAGTACTTC. Combining the CDR3 with reference TRBV11-2 and TRBJ2-5 gives the whole variable domain EAGVAQSPRYKIIEKRQSVAFWCNPISGHATLYWYQQILGQGPKLLIQFQNNGVVDDSQLPKDRFSAERLKGVDSTLKIQPAKLEDSAVYLCASNFSPGTRGTQYFGPGTRLLVL.

The chain uses TRBV12-5 and TRBJ1-1; no clear D gene. This CDR3 is built from 13 residues. CDR1 LGHNT and CDR2 FRNRAP come from the germline V gene. The V gene lost 2 bases and the J gene lost 6 bases, with 10 bases spanning the gap. The CDR3 protein is CASGLLNGAEAFF. CDR3 DNA: TGTGCTAGTGGTTTGCTGAATGGGGCTGAAGCTTTCTTT.

Details on this clonotype: The conserved phenylalanine or tryptophan normally closing the CDR3 is absent here, so this likely arose from a read error. The CDR3 loop reads CASSDSSYNSPLHY. Written as DNA, the CDR3 is TGTGCCAGCAGTGACAGCTCCTATAATTCACCCCTCCACTAT. The gene calls are TRBV6-5 and TRBJ1-6, with a possible D match to TRBD1 (5 bases). CDR3 length: 14 amino acids. Between the trimmed V and J ends, which lost 5 bases and 0 bases, there was a span of 5 bases. Germline CDR1 is MNHEY and CDR2 is SVGAGI.

This clonotype appeared many times. V usage is TRBV28 and J usage is TRBJ2-5, with 8 nucleotides matching TRBD1. Germline assignment: CDR1 MDHEN and CDR2 SYDVKM. After removal of 7 bases from V and 6 bases from J, the junction contained 10 bases not matched to a gene. The CDR3 spans 14 residues. The CDR3 region is CASITGGSGKTQYF. CDR3 bases: TGTGCCAGCATCACAGGGGGTTCCGGAAAGACCCAGTACTTC.

Comments on this clonotype: As the CDR3 is not closed by the conserved phenylalanine or tryptophan, this likely results from a read error. This sequence joins TRBV5-6 and TRBJ1-1; 8 bases line up with TRBD1. Germline V CDR1 and CDR2: SGHDT, YYEEEE. This CDR3 is built from 13 residues. This CDR3 is CVSKQGGGTEAFS. The CDR3 nucleotides read TGTGTCAGTAAACAGGGGGGGGGCACTGAAGCTTTCTCT.

About this clonotype itself: One end of the junction is discordant with germline, which a read error may explain. This chain connects TRBV11-2 to TRBJ2-2, with a possible D match to TRBD2 (6 bases). Germline V gene data show CDR1 as SGHAT and CDR2 as FQNNGV. CDR3 length: 17 amino acids. CDR3 nucleotide sequence: TGTGCCAGCAGCTTAGCATTAGGAGGGGCGAACACTGGGGGGCTGTTTTTT. Protein sequence: CASSLALGGANTGGLFF.

This clonotype was detected only once. The J gene is TRBJ2-1, the V gene TRBV6-6; D gene unclear. CDR1 is MNHNY, CDR2 SVGAGI, per germline (reference sequence). This CDR3 contains 11 residues. Trimming removed 9 bases from V and 8 bases from J, with 11 bases in between. CDR3 residues: CASSLYYEQFF. For the CDR3, the DNA is TGTGCCAGTAGCCTTTACTATGAGCAGTTCTTC.

To note about this clonotype: It is likely a read error, because the conserved phenylalanine at the end of the CDR3 is missing. This chain joins TRBV6-5 and TRBJ2-5; possibly TRBD1 for D (5 bases). The CDR3 consists of 15 residues. The V gene's germline CDR1 is MNHEY and CDR2 SVGAGI. As DNA, the CDR3 is TGTGCTAGCAGCTCCCATTCAGACAGACCAGAGACCCAGTACTCC. Its protein is CASSSHSDRPETQYS.

Comments on this clonotype: Its ends do not fully match the called genes, so a read error is possible. CDR3 loop: CIARLPLLDEQYF. CDR3 bases: TGCATTGCTAGGCTTCCACTCCTGGACGAGCAGTACTTC. The rearrangement uses TRBV20-1 and TRBJ2-7; D remains ambiguous. Germline CDR1 reads DFQATT; CDR2 reads SNEGSKA (reference sequence). This CDR3 has 13 residues.

This clonotype was found many times. The chain links TRBV4-1 to TRBJ1-5; D is uncertain. Germline assignment: CDR1 MGHRA and CDR2 YSYEKL. Trimming cost V 3 bases and J 0 bases, with 18 bases left between them. This CDR3 has 18 residues. The CDR3 loop reads CASSHLPGRLYSNQPQHF. CDR3 DNA: TGCGCCAGCAGCCACCTTCCAGGCAGACTCTATAGCAATCAGCCCCAGCATTTT.

The chain uses TRBV11-2 and TRBJ2-3; 9 bases align to TRBD1. Germline assignment: CDR1 SGHAT and CDR2 FQNNGV. Germline trimming cut 5 bases from V and 4 bases from J; bases unmatched to any gene: 4. The CDR3 is made up of 14 amino acids. The CDR3, as DNA: TGTGCCAGCAGCGAACAGGGGGCCGCAGATACGCAGTATTTT. Translation gives CASSEQGAADTQYF.

This chain joins TRBV7-2 and TRBJ2-2, with no clear D. V was clipped by 5 bases and J by 7 bases, with 8 bases between them. Germline loops: CDR1 SGHTA, CDR2 FQGNSA. The CDR3 loop spans 12 amino acids. The CDR3 bases are TGTGCCAGCAGCAAATCTAACGGGGAGCTGTTTTTT. It yields the protein CASSKSNGELFF.

A word on this clonotype: The germline gene is not matched at one end of the junction; a read error may be the cause. The V gene is TRBV12-3 or TRBV12-4, the J gene TRBJ1-1; D not resolved. The length of the CDR3 is 13 residues. The DNA of the CDR3 is TGTACCAGCAGTCTTGTGTGGGATGCTGAAGCTTTCTTT. Encoded protein: CTSSLVWDAEAFF.

Notes on this clonotype: This is likely a read error, given that the CDR3 carries no conserved phenylalanine or tryptophan at its end. This sequence joins TRBV12-3 or TRBV12-4 and TRBJ1-6; D is uncertain. The CDR3 loop spans 15 amino acids. Trimming left V 4 bases short and J 9 bases short, with 16 bases between. The CDR3 protein is CASSSVGGAGSPLHL. The CDR3 bases are TGTGCCAGCAGTTCAGTTGGTGGCGCCGGTTCACCCCTCCACCTT.

This clonotype is a singleton in its sample. The CDR3 end shows no conserved phenylalanine or tryptophan, and so a read error is likely. The chain combines TRBV12-3 or TRBV12-4 with TRBJ1-5, with 12 bases matching TRBD1. The CDR3 extends over 15 amino acids. CDR3 region: CANSLGTGGNQAQHL. For the CDR3, the DNA is TGTGCCAACAGTTTAGGGACAGGGGGCAATCAGGCCCAGCATCTT.